The source of this T cell receptor (beta chain) is a study of cytomegalovirus exposure and HLA in healthy donors. Primers included in the PCR were 60 Vbeta and 13 Jbeta primers. TCRdb's table, derived via immunoSEQ multiplex PCR, lists solely in-frame clones and lacks some. The sample lists 150,000 to 200,000 clones, nearly 70% occurring once. The specimen was PBMCs. The sequence was obtained from a man in his thirties or forties in good health and CMV-seropositive.

As DNA, the CDR3 is TGTGCCAGCAGCTCACAGACCAATCAGCCCCAGCATTTT. Residues: CASSSQTNQPQHF. The chain recombines TRBV14 with TRBJ1-5; D ambiguous. Germline CDR1 SGHDN, CDR2 FVKESK. The CDR3 runs to 13 residues. V shed 5 bases and J shed 3 bases, with 8 bases lying between them.